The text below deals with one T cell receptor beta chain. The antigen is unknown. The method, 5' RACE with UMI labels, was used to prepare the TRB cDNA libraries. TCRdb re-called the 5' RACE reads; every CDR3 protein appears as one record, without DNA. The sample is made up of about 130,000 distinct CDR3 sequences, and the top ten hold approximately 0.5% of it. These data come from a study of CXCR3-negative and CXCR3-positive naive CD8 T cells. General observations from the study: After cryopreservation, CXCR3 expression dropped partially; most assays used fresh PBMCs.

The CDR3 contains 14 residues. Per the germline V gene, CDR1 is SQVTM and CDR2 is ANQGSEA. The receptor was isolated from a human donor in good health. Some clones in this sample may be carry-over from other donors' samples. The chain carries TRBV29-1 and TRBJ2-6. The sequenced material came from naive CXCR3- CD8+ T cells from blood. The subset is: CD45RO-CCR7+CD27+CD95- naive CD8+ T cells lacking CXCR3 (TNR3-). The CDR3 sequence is CSVVWDSGANVLTF. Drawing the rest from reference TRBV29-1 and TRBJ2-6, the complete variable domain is SAVISQKPSRDICQRGTSLTIQCQVDSQVTMMFWYRQQPGQSLTLIATANQGSEATYESGFVIDKFPISRPNLTFSTLTVSNMSPEDSSIYLCSVVWDSGANVLTFGAGSRLTVL.